Listed below are T cell receptor beta chains from one sample, sequenced in a study of vaccination and CD4 T cells after COVID-19. No cognate antigen is known for these TCRs. Each CDR3 protein gets one entry after TCRdb re-called the PCR reads with MiXCR. The table lists 6,500 to 8,500 distinct CDR3 sequences, around 74% of them singletons. Material: CD4+ T cells from blood, cultured in vitro. Every receptor here comes from a human donor who had recovered from COVID-19. Each CDR3 is given without its conserved first and last residue. A D gene is named only where the DNA matches it firmly. Size tells how often a clone was seen (once, few, many) or the class of an expanded clone, and some rows leave it out.

length: 13; D: -; J: TRBJ2-7; V: TRBV6-1; size: -; CDR3: ASRPGGTSGYEQY
length: 8; D: -; J: TRBJ2-4; V: TRBV20-1; size: few; CDR3: SARRNIQY
length: 14; D: TRBD2; J: TRBJ2-7; V: TRBV19; size: -; CDR3: ASSFRSGIGSYEQY
length: 12; D: -; J: TRBJ2-7; V: TRBV20-1; size: -; CDR3: SAYDRIKSYEQY
length: 14; D: -; J: TRBJ2-6; V: TRBV6-2/TRBV6-3; size: -; CDR3: ASSYPGLTGANVLT
length: 14; D: -; J: TRBJ2-5; V: TRBV6-2/TRBV6-3; size: -; CDR3: ASRNRGRGTQETQY
length: 14; D: TRBD2; J: TRBJ2-7; V: TRBV6-1; size: medium-sized; CDR3: ASSSIAGRSSYEQY
length: 11; D: TRBD1; J: TRBJ2-7; V: TRBV7-9; size: -; CDR3: ASSRGQGDEQY
length: 14; D: -; J: TRBJ1-1; V: TRBV18; size: -; CDR3: ASSLSAAQGNTEAF
length: 11; D: TRBD1; J: TRBJ1-2; V: TRBV10-1; size: -; CDR3: ASSPATGGGYT
length: 12; D: -; J: TRBJ2-1; V: TRBV29-1; size: -; CDR3: SEKRRSSYNEQF
length: 9; D: -; J: TRBJ2-7; V: TRBV6-2/TRBV6-3; size: -; CDR3: ASRTPGEQY
length: 12; D: TRBD1; J: TRBJ2-2; V: TRBV20-1; size: -; CDR3: SARGGQGTGELF
length: 13; D: -; J: TRBJ2-3; V: TRBV5-4; size: -; CDR3: ASSLWQGSTDTQY
length: 12; D: TRBD1; J: TRBJ1-1; V: TRBV4-3; size: -; CDR3: ASSPRGWDTEAF
length: 12; D: TRBD1; J: TRBJ1-2; V: TRBV28; size: -; CDR3: ASRNRGPNYGYT
length: 10; D: -; J: TRBJ1-6; V: TRBV7-8; size: -; CDR3: ASSSTNSPLH
length: 11; D: -; J: TRBJ2-2; V: TRBV6-2/TRBV6-3; size: medium-sized; CDR3: ASSSLGRGELF
length: 13; D: -; J: TRBJ1-1; V: TRBV12-3/TRBV12-4; size: -; CDR3: ASSPTYMRGTEAF
length: 13; D: TRBD1; J: TRBJ2-1; V: TRBV5-1; size: few; CDR3: ASSSHRGVGNEQF
length: 11; D: TRBD2; J: TRBJ2-1; V: TRBV20-1; size: -; CDR3: SAERGGHNEQF
length: 12; D: -; J: TRBJ1-6; V: TRBV20-1; size: -; CDR3: SASVELYNSPLH
length: 13; D: -; J: TRBJ1-5; V: TRBV11-2; size: medium-sized; CDR3: ASSFGGTGGQPQH
length: 14; D: -; J: TRBJ1-2; V: TRBV7-9; size: -; CDR3: ASSLFSALAGGGYT
length: 13; D: TRBD1; J: TRBJ2-7; V: TRBV7-2; size: -; CDR3: ASRRRGQGYYEQY
length: 14; D: -; J: TRBJ1-5; V: TRBV24-1; size: -; CDR3: ATSDSQRGSSAPQH
length: 12; D: TRBD1; J: TRBJ1-1; V: TRBV5-1; size: -; CDR3: ASDDRGQGTEAF
length: 10; D: TRBD1; J: TRBJ2-7; V: TRBV29-1; size: -; CDR3: SVSRDRYEQY
length: 13; D: -; J: TRBJ2-5; V: TRBV10-3; size: -; CDR3: ASGGRRTGAETQY
length: 13; D: -; J: TRBJ2-7; V: TRBV20-1; size: large; CDR3: SASIGRDSSYEQY
length: 12; D: -; J: TRBJ2-7; V: TRBV12-3/TRBV12-4; size: -; CDR3: ASSSGLRPYEQY
length: 14; D: TRBD1; J: TRBJ1-5; V: TRBV7-2; size: -; CDR3: ASSLVGQAINQPQH
length: 14; D: -; J: TRBJ1-2; V: TRBV6-5; size: -; CDR3: ASSYTPRGLNYGYT
length: 12; D: -; J: TRBJ2-7; V: TRBV2; size: once; CDR3: ASSGGRTSYEQY
length: 14; D: TRBD2; J: TRBJ2-3; V: TRBV19; size: medium-sized; CDR3: ASSPTSGRRTDTQY
length: 13; D: -; J: TRBJ1-6; V: TRBV7-9; size: -; CDR3: ASSLGGSYNSPLH
length: 15; D: TRBD2; J: TRBJ2-1; V: TRBV20-1; size: -; CDR3: SARARLARSSYNEQF
length: 16; D: TRBD2; J: TRBJ2-2; V: TRBV20-1; size: -; CDR3: SARDPNRAGGPAGELF
length: 15; D: -; J: TRBJ2-5; V: TRBV6-2/TRBV6-3; size: -; CDR3: ASSFLLVSGEQETQY
length: 11; D: -; J: TRBJ2-7; V: TRBV6-1; size: -; CDR3: ASSRGLTYEQY
length: 13; D: TRBD2; J: TRBJ2-7; V: TRBV28; size: -; CDR3: ASSPASGGTYEQY
length: 10; D: TRBD2; J: TRBJ2-7; V: TRBV20-1; size: -; CDR3: SAGQREYEQY
length: 12; D: -; J: TRBJ2-3; V: TRBV7-9; size: -; CDR3: ASSVRTGSDTQY
length: 8; D: -; J: TRBJ1-5; V: TRBV10-3; size: -; CDR3: AAGDQPQH
length: 9; D: -; J: TRBJ2-2; V: TRBV7-8; size: -; CDR3: ATDPTGELF
length: 12; D: -; J: TRBJ1-2; V: TRBV7-2; size: few; CDR3: ASSLGASVYGYT
length: 12; D: TRBD1; J: TRBJ1-5; V: TRBV20-1; size: large; CDR3: SANGQGGGQPQH
length: 12; D: TRBD2; J: TRBJ2-1; V: TRBV20-1; size: -; CDR3: SANEREGRNEQF
length: 9; D: -; J: TRBJ2-7; V: TRBV2; size: -; CDR3: ASTALYEQY
length: 11; D: -; J: TRBJ1-5; V: TRBV24-1; size: -; CDR3: ATSDEFGQPQH
length: 15; D: -; J: TRBJ1-1; V: TRBV6-1; size: -; CDR3: ASSPPPHDSMNTEAF
length: 16; D: TRBD1; J: TRBJ1-5; V: TRBV6-2/TRBV6-3; size: -; CDR3: ASSYPDRGQGLGQPQH
length: 12; D: TRBD1; J: TRBJ1-5; V: TRBV6-1; size: few; CDR3: ASSDGQGDQPQH
length: 11; D: -; J: TRBJ1-2; V: TRBV6-1; size: -; CDR3: ASKLGPNYGYT
length: 10; D: TRBD2; J: TRBJ2-2; V: TRBV20-1; size: -; CDR3: SASGRAGELF
length: 12; D: -; J: TRBJ2-7; V: TRBV11-3; size: -; CDR3: ASSDTSIAYEQY
length: 13; D: TRBD2; J: TRBJ2-2; V: TRBV7-3; size: -; CDR3: ASSSRDYNTGELF